The sequence of this TCR beta chain was determined in a study of monozygotic twins with inflammatory bowel disease. Germline loops: CDR1 SQVTM, CDR2 ANQGSEA. The CDR3 runs 14 residues. Someone took an approximately 2.4 ml blood sample from each of the donors. The unique tags termed UMIs, each holding a 6-nucleotide sample barcode, were added by means of template switching. TCRdb reprocessed the 5' RACE reads; each CDR3 protein has one entry and no DNA is given. Its listing shows roughly 200,000 distinct CDR3 sequences. About this clonotype: Its antigen is undetermined.

The study, taken as a whole, reports: Immunosuppressive treatments were not uniform, and this may have added variability to patient repertoires. Healthy twins showed more clonotype sharing with others than IBD patients, especially patients with disease activity.

Specimen: blood. The sequence came from a human donor with ulcerative colitis or Crohn's disease, or a healthy co-twin of an affected twin (not recorded which). The chain carries TRBV29-1 and TRBJ2-3; TCRdb returns TRBD1, unconfirmable since there is no DNA. The CDR3 reads CSVERQGNPDTQYF.